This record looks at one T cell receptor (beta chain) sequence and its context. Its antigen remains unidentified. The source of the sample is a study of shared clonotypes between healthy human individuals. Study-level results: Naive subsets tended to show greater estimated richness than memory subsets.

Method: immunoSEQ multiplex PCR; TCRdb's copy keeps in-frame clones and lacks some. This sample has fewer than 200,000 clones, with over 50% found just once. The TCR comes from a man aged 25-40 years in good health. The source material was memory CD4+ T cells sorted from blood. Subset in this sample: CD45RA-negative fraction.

CDR3 in DNA: TGTGCCAGCAGCTTAAGAGCGGCGATCCAAGAGACCCAGTACTTC. This codes for CASSLRAAIQETQYF. The rearrangement links TRBV7-9 to TRBJ2-5; TRBD2 is a possible D gene (5 bases). This CDR3 has 15 amino acids. Looked up from germline, CDR1 is SEHNR and CDR2 is FQNEAQ (reference sequence). The germline V and J ends were trimmed by 2 bases and 1 base, with 11 bases remaining between them.